Listed below are T cell receptor beta chains from one sample, sequenced in a study of immune evolution from preneoplasia to lung adenocarcinoma. TCRdb's table, derived via immunoSEQ multiplex PCR, lists solely in-frame clones and lacks some. The sample gives around 15,000 clones, less than 90% of which show up once; just over 2.5% is in the top ten. Sequencing was performed on FFPE invasive lung adenocarcinoma tissue. The receptors come from a person between 65 and 79 years old with invasive lung adenocarcinoma. The CDR3 runs from the conserved cysteine through the conserved F or W. D genes are given only for firm matches. Clone sizes are given selectively: once, few, many, or a class where the clone is expanded.

v_call	clone_size	j_call	d_call	cdr3_aa	cdr3_nt
TRBV19	NA	TRBJ1-5	TRBD1	CASSDTGGGNQPQHF	TGTGCCAGTAGTGATACAGGGGGTGGCAATCAGCCCCAGCATTTT
TRBV28	few	TRBJ1-2	NA	CASSLGGVPHGYTF	TGTGCCAGCAGTTTAGGAGGGGTCCCCCATGGCTACACCTTC
TRBV20-1	NA	TRBJ1-4	NA	CSAGPREKLFF	TGCAGTGCTGGGCCACGTGAAAAACTGTTTTTT
TRBV21-1	NA	TRBJ2-3	NA	CASSKVWGRRHPGQGAADTQYF	TGTGCCAGCAGCAAAGTATGGGGTCGGCGCCACCCGGGACAGGGGGCCGCAGATACGCAGTATTTT
TRBV2	NA	TRBJ1-1	TRBD1	CASSWTGEEEAFF	TGTGCTAGCAGTTGGACAGGGGAGGAAGAAGCTTTCTTT
TRBV11-1	NA	TRBJ2-2	TRBD2	CASSLALGLDTGELFF	TGTGCCAGCAGCTTAGCCCTAGGACTAGACACCGGGGAGCTGTTTTTT
TRBV19	NA	TRBJ1-2	TRBD1	CASSPDRGPLGYTF	TGTGCCAGTAGTCCGGACAGGGGTCCATTAGGCTACACCTTC
TRBV5-8	NA	TRBJ2-7	NA	CASSLDASQFSYEQYF	TGTGCCAGCAGCTTGGACGCGTCACAGTTCTCCTACGAGCAGTACTTC
TRBV5-4	NA	TRBJ1-2	NA	CASSLLGLGAGFYGYTF	TGTGCCAGCAGCTTGCTTGGCCTCGGGGCTGGGTTCTATGGCTACACCTTC
TRBV16	NA	TRBJ2-2	NA	CASSQGAMVGGELFF	TGTGCCAGCAGCCAGGGGGCAATGGTCGGCGGGGAGCTGTTTTTT
TRBV7-9	NA	TRBJ1-2	TRBD1	CASSLGQTNYGYTF	TGTGCCAGCAGCCTGGGACAGACTAACTATGGCTACACCTTC
TRBV30	NA	TRBJ2-1	NA	CAWSAAFEQFF	TGTGCCTGGAGTGCAGCGTTTGAGCAGTTCTTC
TRBV29-1	NA	TRBJ2-3	NA	CSVENEDADTQYF	TGCAGCGTTGAAAATGAGGACGCAGATACGCAGTATTTT
TRBV6-1	NA	TRBJ1-1	NA	CASKMNTEAFF	TGTGCCAGCAAAATGAACACTGAAGCTTTCTTT
TRBV9	NA	TRBJ1-2	NA	CASSADSYGYTF	TGTGCCAGCAGCGCAGACAGCTATGGCTACACCTTC
TRBV5-1	NA	TRBJ2-3	TRBD2	CASSSLAGTDTQYF	TGCGCCAGCAGCTCCCTAGCGGGCACAGATACGCAGTATTTT
TRBV30	once	TRBJ2-7	NA	CAWSVDSYEQYF	TGTGCCTGGAGTGTTGACTCCTACGAGCAGTACTTC
TRBV4-2	NA	TRBJ2-1	TRBD2	CASSQVLAGGSNEQFF	TGTGCCAGCAGCCAAGTGCTAGCGGGAGGGAGTAATGAGCAGTTCTTC
TRBV11-3	NA	TRBJ2-3	TRBD2	CASSPLASGSGDLTDTQYF	TGTGCCAGCAGCCCCCTGGCTAGCGGGAGCGGGGACCTCACAGATACGCAGTATTTT
TRBV10-1	medium-sized	TRBJ2-2	NA	CASSVNSGSGELFF	TGCGCCAGCAGTGTTAACAGTGGCTCCGGGGAGCTGTTTTTT
TRBV7-3	NA	TRBJ2-3	NA	CASSPGSTDTQYF	TGTGCCAGCAGCCCCGGGAGTACAGATACGCAGTATTTT
TRBV5-1	NA	TRBJ2-3	TRBD2	CASGRTSGDTQYF	TGCGCCAGCGGAAGGACTAGCGGGGATACGCAGTATTTT
TRBV10-2	NA	TRBJ2-5	TRBD1	CASSGLDRGRETQYF	TGCGCCAGCAGTGGTCTTGACAGGGGGAGAGAGACCCAGTACTTC
TRBV18	NA	TRBJ2-1	TRBD2	CASSPTSGSYNEQFF	TGTGCCAGCTCACCGACTAGCGGCTCCTACAATGAGCAGTTCTTC
TRBV9	NA	TRBJ1-1	NA	CASSVDISGGAFF	TGTGCCAGCAGCGTAGATATTTCGGGTGGCGCTTTCTTT
TRBV18	NA	TRBJ2-7	NA	CASSSQGGGYEQYF	TGTGCCAGCTCAAGTCAGGGGGGAGGTTACGAGCAGTACTTC
TRBV4-1	NA	TRBJ2-2	NA	CASSQGTGLLNTGELFF	TGCGCCAGCAGCCAAGGAACAGGCCTTCTGAACACCGGGGAGCTGTTTTTT
TRBV4-2	NA	TRBJ1-1	NA	CASSQERFGNTEAFF	TGTGCCAGCAGCCAAGAGAGGTTCGGGAACACTGAAGCTTTCTTT
TRBV6-6	NA	TRBJ2-5	NA	CASSYGNGETQYF	TGTGCCAGCAGTTACGGGAACGGGGAGACCCAGTACTTC
TRBV5-1	NA	TRBJ2-7	NA	CASSADREGTYEQYF	TGCGCCAGCAGCGCCGACAGGGAGGGGACCTACGAGCAGTACTTC
TRBV7-9	NA	TRBJ2-5	NA	CATTPRETQYF	TGTGCCACCACCCCCCGGGAGACCCAGTACTTC
TRBV5-1	NA	TRBJ2-5	TRBD2	CASSLGLAGGQETQYF	TGCGCCAGCAGCTTGGGACTAGCGGGGGGTCAAGAGACCCAGTACTTC
TRBV7-9	NA	TRBJ2-5	NA	CASSLGVWETQYF	TGTGCCAGCAGCTTAGGGGTCTGGGAGACCCAGTACTTC
TRBV19	NA	TRBJ2-7	TRBD1	CASSDRGLSYEQYF	TGTGCCAGTAGTGACAGGGGTCTCTCATACGAGCAGTACTTC
TRBV5-1	NA	TRBJ2-5	TRBD2	CASSLERGKETQYF	TGCGCCAGCAGCTTGGAGCGGGGAAAAGAGACCCAGTACTTC
TRBV9	NA	TRBJ2-3	TRBD1	CASSPWDRVTDTQYF	TGTGCCAGCAGCCCCTGGGACAGGGTGACAGATACGCAGTATTTT
TRBV7-9	NA	TRBJ2-3	TRBD2	CASSLAGVGTDTQYF	TGTGCCAGCAGTCTAGCGGGAGTCGGAACAGATACGCAGTATTTT
TRBV2	NA	TRBJ2-3	TRBD2	CASSDGGGGTDTQYF	TGTGCCAGCAGTGATGGCGGGGGAGGAACAGATACGCAGTATTTT
TRBV5-1	few	TRBJ2-7	TRBD1	CASSLDPRQGYEQYF	TGCGCCAGCAGCTTGGACCCCCGACAGGGCTACGAGCAGTACTTC
TRBV4-1	NA	TRBJ1-5	NA	CASSQETGPGLGQPQHF	TGCGCCAGCAGCCAAGAAACCGGGCCCGGATTGGGTCAGCCCCAGCATTTT
TRBV5-4	NA	TRBJ2-7	NA	CASSLYGVSYEQYF	TGTGCCAGCAGCTTGTATGGAGTCTCCTACGAGCAGTACTTC
TRBV5-6	few	TRBJ2-7	NA	CASSLGDVGYEQYF	TGTGCCAGCAGCTTGGGAGACGTAGGCTACGAGCAGTACTTC
TRBV15	NA	TRBJ2-3	TRBD2	CATSASGTYTDTQYF	TGTGCCACCAGCGCTAGCGGGACCTACACAGATACGCAGTATTTT
TRBV5-4	NA	TRBJ2-7	TRBD2	CASSPRTSGGALDEQYF	TGTGCCAGCAGCCCCAGGACTAGCGGGGGGGCCTTGGACGAGCAGTACTTC
TRBV6-1	NA	TRBJ2-1	NA	CATRQNQVYEQFF	TGTGCCACCAGACAGAACCAAGTTTATGAGCAGTTCTTC
TRBV19	few	TRBJ1-4	NA	CASSIGDRTQNEKLFF	TGTGCCAGTAGTATAGGCGACAGGACTCAAAATGAAAAACTGTTTTTT
TRBV30	NA	TRBJ2-7	NA	CAWSRGGSYEQYF	TGTGCCTGGAGTAGGGGGGGCTCCTACGAGCAGTACTTC
TRBV28	NA	TRBJ2-5	NA	CASSYLQTQYF	TGTGCCAGCAGTTACCTTCAGACCCAGTACTTC
TRBV21-1	NA	TRBJ2-1	NA	CASSSYGTSGRFSYNEQFF	TGTGCCAGCAGTTCATACGGGACTAGCGGGAGGTTTTCCTACAATGAGCAGTTCTTC
TRBV5-1	NA	TRBJ1-1	TRBD1	CASSLPGQGAEAFF	TGCGCCAGCAGCTTACCGGGACAGGGGGCTGAAGCTTTCTTT
TRBV11-1	NA	TRBJ1-1	NA	CASSFEEGTEAFF	TGTGCCAGCAGTTTTGAAGAGGGCACTGAAGCTTTCTTT
TRBV5-4	NA	TRBJ2-7	NA	CASSLVGRNNEQYF	TGTGCCAGCAGCTTGGTGGGGCGCAACAACGAGCAGTACTTC
TRBV5-8	few	TRBJ1-1	NA	CASSSKRDTGTEAFF	TGTGCCAGCAGCTCTAAACGGGACACGGGCACTGAAGCTTTCTTT
TRBV2	few	TRBJ1-4	TRBD1	CASSQLTGGWDEKLFF	TGTGCCAGCAGTCAACTAACAGGGGGCTGGGATGAAAAACTGTTTTTT
TRBV5-1	few	TRBJ2-5	NA	CASSPPDSGETQYF	TGCGCCAGCAGCCCACCTGACAGCGGGGAGACCCAGTACTTC
TRBV28	NA	TRBJ2-7	TRBD2	CASSLAPGLAGGYEQYF	TGTGCCAGCAGTTTAGCCCCCGGACTAGCGGGAGGGTACGAGCAGTACTTC
TRBV28	NA	TRBJ2-1	TRBD2	CASTTGTSANEQFF	TGTGCCAGCACCACCGGGACTAGTGCCAATGAGCAGTTCTTC
TRBV28	once	TRBJ2-1	NA	CATRVVRNEQFF	TGTGCCACCAGGGTGGTTAGGAATGAGCAGTTCTTC
TRBV28	NA	TRBJ1-4	NA	CASSSTGMRREKLFF	TGTGCCAGCAGTTCCACAGGGATGAGGCGGGAAAAACTGTTTTTT
TRBV5-1	once	TRBJ2-3	NA	CASSLEGRGAADTQYF	TGCGCCAGCAGCTTGGAGGGCAGGGGGGCGGCAGATACGCAGTATTTT